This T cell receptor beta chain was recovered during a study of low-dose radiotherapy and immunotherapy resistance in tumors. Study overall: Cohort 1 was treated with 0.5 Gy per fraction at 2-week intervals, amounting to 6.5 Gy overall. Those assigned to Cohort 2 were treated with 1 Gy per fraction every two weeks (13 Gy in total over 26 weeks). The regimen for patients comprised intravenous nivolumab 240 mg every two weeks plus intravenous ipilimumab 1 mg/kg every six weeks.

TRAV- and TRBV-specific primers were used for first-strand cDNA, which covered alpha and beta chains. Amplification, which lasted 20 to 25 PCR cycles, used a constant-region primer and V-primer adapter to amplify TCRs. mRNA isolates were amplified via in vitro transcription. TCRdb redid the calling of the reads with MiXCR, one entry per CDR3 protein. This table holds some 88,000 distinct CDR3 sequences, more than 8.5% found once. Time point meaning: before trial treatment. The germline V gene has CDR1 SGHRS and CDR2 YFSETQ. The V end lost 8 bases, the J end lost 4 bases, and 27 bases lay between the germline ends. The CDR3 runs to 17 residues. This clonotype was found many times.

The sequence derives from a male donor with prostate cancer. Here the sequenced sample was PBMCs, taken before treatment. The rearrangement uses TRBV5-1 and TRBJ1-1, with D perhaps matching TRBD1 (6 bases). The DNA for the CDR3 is TGCGCCAGTACACTGAACGGAGCGATCCTAGGGGGCACTGAAGCTTTCTTT. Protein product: CASTLNGAILGGTEAFF.